Listed here is a single TCR beta chain. The data belong to a study of metastatic and nonmetastatic thyroid tumors. TCRdb called clones again from the PCR reads with MiXCR. The table includes approximately 30,000 clones, approximately 15% detected once. Thyroid surgery took place with no prior treatment in any patient. The CDR3 is 15 residues long. The junction had 18 bases not matched to a gene; V was cut back by 4 bases and J by 12 bases. Germline CDR1 and CDR2: SGHKS and YYEKEE (reference sequence). The chain joins TRBV5-5 to TRBJ2-7; TRBD2 matches 8 bases. The TCR was taken from a female donor with papillary thyroid cancer or a benign thyroid nodule (not recorded which). Some clones in this sample may be carry-over from other donors' samples. Sequenced input: blood. CDR3 amino acids: CASSRISGLGEEGYF. The CDR3 nucleotides are TGTGCCAGCAGCCGAATCTCGGGACTAGGTGAAGAGGGGTACTTC.